This T cell receptor beta chain stems from a study of beta chain features in type 1 diabetes. The V gene lost 6 bases and the J gene lost 1 base, with 9 bases spanning the gap. Germline CDR1 reads MNHEY; CDR2 reads SVGAGI. The CDR3 covers 13 residues. Each sorted fraction was over 95% pure. The whole isolated RNA underwent reverse transcription, so sequencing captured expressed TCRB transcripts. Produced via immunoSEQ multiplex PCR; TCRdb's table is partial and in-frame only. There are fewer than 900,000 clones in the sample; 15% to 20% occur only once, and 0.023% lies in the top ten. The sequencing sample was made of naive CD4+ T cells from blood. V and J are TRBV6-5 and TRBJ2-5; tentatively, D is TRBD1 (6 bases). The receptor was derived from a woman under 30 in good health. The CDR3, as DNA: TGTGCCAGCAGAAAACAGGGCCAAGAGACCCAGTACTTC. Protein: CASRKQGQETQYF.